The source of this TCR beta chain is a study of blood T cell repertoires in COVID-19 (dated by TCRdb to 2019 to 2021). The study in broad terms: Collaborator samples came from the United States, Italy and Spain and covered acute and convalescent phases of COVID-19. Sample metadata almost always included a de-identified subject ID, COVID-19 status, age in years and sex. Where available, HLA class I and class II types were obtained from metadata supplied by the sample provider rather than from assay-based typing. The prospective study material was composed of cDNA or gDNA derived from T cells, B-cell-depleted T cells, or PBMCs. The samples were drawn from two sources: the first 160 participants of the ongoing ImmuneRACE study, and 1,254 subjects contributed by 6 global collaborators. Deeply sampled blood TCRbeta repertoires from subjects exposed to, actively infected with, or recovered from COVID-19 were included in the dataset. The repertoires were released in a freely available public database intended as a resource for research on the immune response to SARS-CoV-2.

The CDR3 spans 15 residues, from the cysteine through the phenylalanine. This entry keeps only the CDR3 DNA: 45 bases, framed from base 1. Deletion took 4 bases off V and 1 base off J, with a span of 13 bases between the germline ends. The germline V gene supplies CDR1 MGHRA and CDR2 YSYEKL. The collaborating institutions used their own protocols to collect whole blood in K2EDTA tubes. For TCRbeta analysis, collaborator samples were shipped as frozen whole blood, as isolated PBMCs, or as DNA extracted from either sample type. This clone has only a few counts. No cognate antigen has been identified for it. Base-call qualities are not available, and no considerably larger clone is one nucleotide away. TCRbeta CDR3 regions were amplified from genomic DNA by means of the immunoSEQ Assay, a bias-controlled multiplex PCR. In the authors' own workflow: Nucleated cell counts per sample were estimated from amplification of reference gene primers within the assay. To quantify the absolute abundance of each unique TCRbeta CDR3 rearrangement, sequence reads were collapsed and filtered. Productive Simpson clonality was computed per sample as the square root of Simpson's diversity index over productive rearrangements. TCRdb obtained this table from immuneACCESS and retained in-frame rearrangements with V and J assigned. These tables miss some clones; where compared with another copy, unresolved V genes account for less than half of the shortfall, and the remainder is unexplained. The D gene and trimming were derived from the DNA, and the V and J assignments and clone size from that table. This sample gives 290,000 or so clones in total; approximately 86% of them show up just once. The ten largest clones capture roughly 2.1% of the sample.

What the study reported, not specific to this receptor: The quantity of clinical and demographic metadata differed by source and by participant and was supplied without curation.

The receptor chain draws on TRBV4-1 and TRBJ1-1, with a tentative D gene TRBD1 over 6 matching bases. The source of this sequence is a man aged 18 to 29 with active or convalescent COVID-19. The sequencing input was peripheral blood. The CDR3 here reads CASSLRDTSNTEAFF. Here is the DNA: TGCGCCAGCAGCCTACGGGACACCTCGAACACTGAAGCTTTCTTT.